A single T cell receptor (beta chain) is shown here with its context. Its matching antigen is unknown. Sequencing was performed with immunoSEQ multiplex PCR; in TCRdb, only in-frame clones are kept and a portion is missing. The sample contains 80,000 or so clones, more than 80% of which appear only once. Germline loops: CDR1 SGHTA, CDR2 FQGNSA. J was trimmed by 3 bases and V by 6 bases; bases with no gene match: 4. This CDR3 is built from 13 residues. This entry is derived from a study of T cell responses to AZD1222 COVID-19 vaccine. Points from the study as a whole: Once two AZD1222 doses were given, Spike-specific TCR breadth and depth went up. Regions left unmutated in variants are reportedly the target of nearly half of spike-specific TCRs. At baseline, just a handful of AZD1222 recipients tested seropositive.

The V call is TRBV7-2, the J call TRBJ1-1; 7 nucleotides line up with TRBD1. The TCR was taken from an adult in good health. The starting material was peripheral blood, obtained on day 0 of AZD1222 vaccination. CDR3 residues: CASRPTGHTEAFF. The CDR3 DNA reads as TGTGCCAGCAGGCCGACAGGGCACACTGAAGCTTTCTTT.